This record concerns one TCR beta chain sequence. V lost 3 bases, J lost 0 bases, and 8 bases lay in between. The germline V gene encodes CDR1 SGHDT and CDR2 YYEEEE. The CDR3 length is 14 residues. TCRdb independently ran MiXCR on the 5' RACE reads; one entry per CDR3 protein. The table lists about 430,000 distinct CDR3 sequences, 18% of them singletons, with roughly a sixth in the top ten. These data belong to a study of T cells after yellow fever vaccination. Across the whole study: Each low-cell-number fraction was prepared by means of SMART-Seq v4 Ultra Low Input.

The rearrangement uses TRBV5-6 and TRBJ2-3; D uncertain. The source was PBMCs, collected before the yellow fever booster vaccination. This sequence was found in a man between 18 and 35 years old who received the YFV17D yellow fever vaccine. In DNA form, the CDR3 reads TGTGCCAGCAGCTGGGAAAGCAGCACAGATACGCAGTATTTT. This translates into CASSWESSTDTQYF.